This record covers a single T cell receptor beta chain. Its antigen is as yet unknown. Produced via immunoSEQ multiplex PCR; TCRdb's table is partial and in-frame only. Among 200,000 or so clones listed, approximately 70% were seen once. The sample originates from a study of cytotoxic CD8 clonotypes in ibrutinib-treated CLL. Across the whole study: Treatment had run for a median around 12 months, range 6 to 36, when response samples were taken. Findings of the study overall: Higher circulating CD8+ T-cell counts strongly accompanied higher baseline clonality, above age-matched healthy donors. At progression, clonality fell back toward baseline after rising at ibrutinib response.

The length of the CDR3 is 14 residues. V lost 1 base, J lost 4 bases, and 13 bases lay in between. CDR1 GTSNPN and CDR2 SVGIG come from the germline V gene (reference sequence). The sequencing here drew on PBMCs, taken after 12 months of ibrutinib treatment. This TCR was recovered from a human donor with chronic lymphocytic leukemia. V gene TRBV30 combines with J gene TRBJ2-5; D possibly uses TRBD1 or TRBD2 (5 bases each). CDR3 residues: CAWSGAAGRETQYF. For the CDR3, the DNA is TGTGCCTGGAGTGGCGCGGCAGGGAGAGAGACCCAGTACTTC.